This TCR beta chain appears in the sequencing data of a study of blood T cell repertoires in COVID-19. In the study overall: The origin of the acute and convalescent COVID-19 samples was the United States, Italy and Spain. PBMCs, B-cell-depleted T cells, or T cells were the source of the cDNA or gDNA that made up the material.

This clone was detected once. The repertoire was sequenced with immunoSEQ multiplex PCR; TCRdb's copy has only in-frame clones and lacks some. The sample lists 200,000 to 250,000 clones; 82% were seen once. Specimen: peripheral blood. The clonotype was recovered from a woman older than 75 with acute or convalescent COVID-19.

The CDR3 region has the DNA TGTGCCAGCAGCGCCGGACTAGCGGGGGGGAATGAGCAGTTCTTC. It codes for CASSAGLAGGNEQFF. The chain has TRBV9 and TRBJ2-1; 15 bases fit TRBD2. The CDR3 sequence is 15 residues long. The ends lost 3 bases at V and 7 bases at J; junction bases unmatched: 2. CDR1 is SGDLS, CDR2 YYNGEE, per germline. Full variable domain (outside the CDR3, taken from reference TRBV9 and TRBJ2-1): DSGVTQTPKHLITATGQRVTLRCSPRSGDLSVYWYQQSLDQGLQFLIQYYNGEERAKGNILERFSAQQFPDLHSELNLSSLELGDSALYFCASSAGLAGGNEQFFGPGTRLTVL.